This TCR beta chain was observed in a study of blood T cell repertoires in COVID-19. The CDR3 runs 17 residues. Germline trimming cut 1 base from V and 4 bases from J; bases unmatched to any gene: 7. Germline V CDR1 and CDR2: SEHNR, FQNEAQ (reference sequence). Profiling relied on immunoSEQ multiplex PCR, and the TCRdb table lists in-frame clones only, not all of them. This repertoire shows some 190,000 clones, 65% to 85% found once; its top ten account for 3.2%. The sequenced sample was PBMCs or T cells enriched from blood (not recorded which). This chain joins TRBV7-9 and TRBJ1-5, with TRBD1 matching over 10 bases. The clonotype originates from a woman aged 30 to 39 who had been exposed to COVID-19. CDR3 DNA: TGTGCCAGCAGCTTAGGAGGGGACAGGGGACTAAATCAGCCCCAGCATTTT. It codes for CASSLGGDRGLNQPQHF.